This is a list of T cell receptor beta chains from one sample in a study of STAT5B mutations in CD4+ large granular lymphocyte leukemia. Libraries were prepared by immunoSEQ multiplex PCR; TCRdb keeps only in-frame clonotypes and omits some of them. The data contain about 38,000 clones, approximately 85% of them singletons. Material for sequencing was CD4+ T cells from blood buffy coats. These receptor sequences come from a human donor in good health. Both conserved end residues are part of each CDR3. Each record gives: J gene, D gene, CDR3 length, clone size, V gene, CDR3 protein, CDR3 DNA. The D gene is left open where the match is weak. Size is omitted from some rows. Given values are once, few, many or a class for expanded clones.

j_gene: TRBJ1-1; d_gene: NA; len: 14; abundance: NA; v_gene: TRBV7-6; CDR3aa: CASSLVKGNTEAFF; CDR3nt: TGTGCCAGCAGCTTAGTTAAGGGGAACACTGAAGCTTTCTTT
j_gene: TRBJ2-3; d_gene: NA; len: 14; abundance: few; v_gene: TRBV5-1; CDR3aa: CASSFWGSTDTQYF; CDR3nt: TGCGCCAGCAGCTTTTGGGGGAGCACAGATACGCAGTATTTT
j_gene: TRBJ2-2; d_gene: NA; len: 13; abundance: NA; v_gene: TRBV7-3; CDR3aa: CASSPRGTGELFF; CDR3nt: TGTGCCAGCAGCCCCCGGGGCACCGGGGAGCTGTTTTTT
j_gene: TRBJ1-5; d_gene: TRBD1; len: 14; abundance: NA; v_gene: TRBV30; CDR3aa: CAWERTGGNQPQHF; CDR3nt: TGTGCCTGGGAACGGACAGGGGGCAATCAGCCCCAGCATTTT
j_gene: TRBJ1-1; d_gene: TRBD1; len: 16; abundance: NA; v_gene: TRBV5-6; CDR3aa: CASSLVGQGRATEAFF; CDR3nt: TGTGCCAGCAGCTTGGTGGGACAGGGTAGAGCCACTGAAGCTTTCTTT
j_gene: TRBJ1-2; d_gene: NA; len: 15; abundance: NA; v_gene: TRBV19; CDR3aa: CASSTRNRVLYGYTF; CDR3nt: TGTGCCAGTAGTACCCGGAACAGGGTTTTGTATGGCTACACCTTC
j_gene: TRBJ2-7; d_gene: NA; len: 14; abundance: NA; v_gene: TRBV5-1; CDR3aa: CASSLALAADEQYF; CDR3nt: TGCGCCAGCAGCTTGGCGTTGGCGGCGGACGAGCAGTACTTC
j_gene: TRBJ2-5; d_gene: NA; len: 13; abundance: NA; v_gene: TRBV5-1; CDR3aa: CASSFEGDVTQYF; CDR3nt: TGCGCCAGCAGCTTTGAGGGGGACGTGACCCAGTACTTC
j_gene: TRBJ1-1; d_gene: NA; len: 14; abundance: NA; v_gene: TRBV5-1; CDR3aa: CASRHPGPNTEAFF; CDR3nt: TGCGCCAGCAGGCACCCGGGACCGAACACTGAAGCTTTCTTT
j_gene: TRBJ2-4; d_gene: NA; len: 14; abundance: once; v_gene: TRBV30; CDR3aa: CASRQDLAKNIQYF; CDR3nt: TGTGCCTCAAGACAGGACCTAGCCAAAAACATTCAGTACTTC
j_gene: TRBJ1-5; d_gene: TRBD1; len: 13; abundance: NA; v_gene: TRBV6-1; CDR3aa: CASKIQGNQPQHF; CDR3nt: TGTGCCAGCAAAATACAGGGGAATCAGCCCCAGCATTTT
j_gene: TRBJ1-6; d_gene: TRBD1; len: 15; abundance: NA; v_gene: TRBV18; CDR3aa: CASSPSTGGRSPLHF; CDR3nt: TGTGCCAGCTCACCGTCGACAGGGGGCAGATCACCCCTCCACTTT
j_gene: TRBJ1-1; d_gene: NA; len: 16; abundance: NA; v_gene: TRBV4-1; CDR3aa: CASTTAPDRPNTEAFF; CDR3nt: TGCGCCAGCACCACAGCCCCTGACCGGCCGAACACTGAAGCTTTCTTT
j_gene: TRBJ2-4; d_gene: TRBD2; len: 16; abundance: NA; v_gene: TRBV6-5; CDR3aa: CASSYEAGLAGNIQYF; CDR3nt: TGTGCCAGCAGTTACGAGGCGGGACTAGCGGGAAACATTCAGTACTTC
j_gene: TRBJ2-5; d_gene: NA; len: 14; abundance: once; v_gene: TRBV28; CDR3aa: CASSFVAVQETQYF; CDR3nt: TGTGCCAGCAGTTTCGTAGCGGTCCAAGAGACCCAGTACTTC
j_gene: TRBJ2-5; d_gene: NA; len: 15; abundance: NA; v_gene: TRBV7-2; CDR3aa: CASSPNEGPVETQYF; CDR3nt: TGTGCCAGCAGCCCAAACGAGGGGCCGGTAGAGACCCAGTACTTC
j_gene: TRBJ1-4; d_gene: TRBD1; len: 14; abundance: NA; v_gene: TRBV5-1; CDR3aa: CASSLGQGGEKLFF; CDR3nt: TGCGCCAGCAGCTTGGGACAGGGTGGGGAAAAACTGTTTTTT
j_gene: TRBJ1-1; d_gene: TRBD1; len: 13; abundance: NA; v_gene: TRBV6-6; CDR3aa: CASNRQGAAEAFF; CDR3nt: TGTGCCAGCAACCGACAGGGGGCCGCTGAAGCTTTCTTT
j_gene: TRBJ1-3; d_gene: NA; len: 15; abundance: NA; v_gene: TRBV19; CDR3aa: CASSIRGRGGNTIYF; CDR3nt: TGTGCCAGTAGTATTCGGGGGCGGGGAGGAAACACCATATATTTT
j_gene: TRBJ2-3; d_gene: NA; len: 12; abundance: NA; v_gene: TRBV6-1; CDR3aa: CALASSTDTQYF; CDR3nt: TGTGCACTAGCCTCTAGCACAGATACGCAGTATTTT
j_gene: TRBJ1-1; d_gene: NA; len: 13; abundance: few; v_gene: TRBV18; CDR3aa: CASSPPGNTEAFF; CDR3nt: TGTGCCAGCTCACCCCCAGGGAACACTGAAGCTTTCTTT
j_gene: TRBJ2-1; d_gene: TRBD2; len: 14; abundance: NA; v_gene: TRBV25-1; CDR3aa: CASKASGGYNEQFF; CDR3nt: TGTGCCAGCAAGGCTAGCGGGGGGTACAATGAGCAGTTCTTC
j_gene: TRBJ1-4; d_gene: NA; len: 14; abundance: NA; v_gene: TRBV28; CDR3aa: CASSFSPTNEKLFF; CDR3nt: TGTGCCAGCAGTTTCAGCCCTACTAATGAAAAACTGTTTTTT
j_gene: TRBJ2-1; d_gene: TRBD2; len: 13; abundance: NA; v_gene: TRBV30; CDR3aa: CAGRTSGGDEQFF; CDR3nt: TGTGCCGGCCGGACTAGCGGGGGTGATGAGCAGTTCTTC
j_gene: TRBJ1-4; d_gene: NA; len: 13; abundance: NA; v_gene: TRBV19; CDR3aa: CASSKSENEKLFF; CDR3nt: TGTGCCAGTAGTAAGAGTGAGAATGAAAAACTGTTTTTT
j_gene: TRBJ1-5; d_gene: NA; len: 13; abundance: NA; v_gene: TRBV10-3; CDR3aa: CASTGGGNQPQHF; CDR3nt: TGTGCCTCCACCGGGGGAGGCAATCAGCCCCAGCATTTT
j_gene: TRBJ2-2; d_gene: TRBD1; len: 18; abundance: NA; v_gene: TRBV4-1; CDR3aa: CASSQSAPGQGNTGELFF; CDR3nt: TGCGCCAGCAGCCAGTCAGCCCCGGGACAGGGCAACACCGGGGAGCTGTTTTTT
j_gene: TRBJ1-5; d_gene: NA; len: 11; abundance: NA; v_gene: TRBV30; CDR3aa: CAWSVGQPQHF; CDR3nt: TGTGCCTGGAGTGTAGGCCAGCCCCAGCATTTT
j_gene: TRBJ2-7; d_gene: TRBD1; len: 14; abundance: NA; v_gene: TRBV6-5; CDR3aa: CASSKGQGAYEQYF; CDR3nt: TGTGCCAGCAGTAAGGGACAGGGGGCCTACGAGCAGTACTTC
j_gene: TRBJ2-7; d_gene: NA; len: 12; abundance: few; v_gene: TRBV2; CDR3aa: CASSLTAREQYF; CDR3nt: TGTGCCAGCAGTCTGACAGCACGAGAGCAGTACTTC
j_gene: TRBJ2-5; d_gene: NA; len: 16; abundance: NA; v_gene: TRBV15; CDR3aa: CATSRDRGAELETQYF; CDR3nt: TGTGCCACCAGCAGAGACCGGGGGGCAGAATTGGAGACCCAGTACTTC
j_gene: TRBJ1-4; d_gene: NA; len: 14; abundance: NA; v_gene: TRBV19; CDR3aa: CASSIGGLWEKLFF; CDR3nt: TGTGCCAGTAGTATCGGAGGGTTATGGGAAAAACTGTTTTTT
j_gene: TRBJ2-1; d_gene: NA; len: 12; abundance: NA; v_gene: TRBV5-1; CDR3aa: CASSLQGHEQFF; CDR3nt: TGCGCCAGCAGCCTACAGGGCCATGAGCAGTTCTTC
j_gene: TRBJ2-7; d_gene: TRBD2; len: 15; abundance: NA; v_gene: TRBV13; CDR3aa: CASSPRGTRAWEQYF; CDR3nt: TGTGCCAGCAGCCCAAGGGGGACTAGGGCTTGGGAGCAGTACTTC
j_gene: TRBJ1-2; d_gene: NA; len: 14; abundance: NA; v_gene: TRBV5-1; CDR3aa: CASSSDLGVIGYTF; CDR3nt: TGCGCCAGCAGCTCGGACCTCGGGGTAATTGGCTACACCTTC
j_gene: TRBJ2-4; d_gene: NA; len: 16; abundance: NA; v_gene: TRBV15; CDR3aa: CATSSTHGKAKNIQYF; CDR3nt: TGTGCCACCAGCAGTACCCACGGGAAGGCCAAAAACATTCAGTACTTC
j_gene: TRBJ2-6; d_gene: NA; len: 14; abundance: NA; v_gene: TRBV27; CDR3aa: CASSSSSGANVLTF; CDR3nt: TGTGCCAGCAGTTCCTCCTCTGGGGCCAACGTCCTGACTTTC
j_gene: TRBJ1-1; d_gene: NA; len: 17; abundance: NA; v_gene: TRBV11-1; CDR3aa: CASSLGDRSFMNTEAFF; CDR3nt: TGTGCCAGCAGCCTAGGAGACAGGAGTTTCATGAACACTGAAGCTTTCTTT
j_gene: TRBJ1-2; d_gene: NA; len: 13; abundance: NA; v_gene: TRBV19; CDR3aa: CASSPGTVYGYTF; CDR3nt: TGTGCCAGTAGCCCCGGGACGGTCTATGGCTACACCTTC